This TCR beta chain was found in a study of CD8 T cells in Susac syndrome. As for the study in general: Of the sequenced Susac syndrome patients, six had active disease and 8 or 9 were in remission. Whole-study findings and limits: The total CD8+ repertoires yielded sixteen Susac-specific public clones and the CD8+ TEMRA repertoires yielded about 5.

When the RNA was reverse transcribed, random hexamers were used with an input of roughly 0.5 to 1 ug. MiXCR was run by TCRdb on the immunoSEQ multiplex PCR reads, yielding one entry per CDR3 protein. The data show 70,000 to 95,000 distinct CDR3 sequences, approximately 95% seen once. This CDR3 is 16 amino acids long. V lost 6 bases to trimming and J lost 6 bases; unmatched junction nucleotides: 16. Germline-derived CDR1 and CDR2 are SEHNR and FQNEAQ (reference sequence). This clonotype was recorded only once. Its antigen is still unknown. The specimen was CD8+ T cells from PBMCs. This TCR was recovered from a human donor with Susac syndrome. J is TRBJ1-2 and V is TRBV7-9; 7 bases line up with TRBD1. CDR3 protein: CASRSAGTDDLHGYTF. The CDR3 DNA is TGTGCCAGCAGGTCCGCCGGGACAGACGACCTCCATGGCTACACCTTC.